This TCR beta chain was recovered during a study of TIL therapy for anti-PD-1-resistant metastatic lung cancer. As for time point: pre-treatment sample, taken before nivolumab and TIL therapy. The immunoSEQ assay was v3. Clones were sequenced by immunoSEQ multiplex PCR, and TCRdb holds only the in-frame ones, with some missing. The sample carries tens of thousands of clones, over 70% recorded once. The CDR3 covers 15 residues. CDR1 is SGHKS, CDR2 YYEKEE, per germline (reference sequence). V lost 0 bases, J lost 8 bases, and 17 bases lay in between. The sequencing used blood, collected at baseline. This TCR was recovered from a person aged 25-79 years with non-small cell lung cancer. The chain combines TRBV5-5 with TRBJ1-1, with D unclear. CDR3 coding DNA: TGTGCCAGCAGCTTGGCTCCAGGTGTGAAGTTGGAAGCTTTCTTT. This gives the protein CASSLAPGVKLEAFF. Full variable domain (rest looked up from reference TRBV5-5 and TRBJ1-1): DAGVTQSPTHLIKTRGQQVTLRCSPISGHKSVSWYQQVLGQGPQFIFQYYEKEERGRGNFPDRFSARQFPNYSSELNVNALLLGDSALYLCASSLAPGVKLEAFFGQGTRLTVV.